The text below deals with one T cell receptor (beta chain). Antigen: not known. The source of the sample is a study of human T cells and chemical hapten exposure. Study in general: Diphenylcyclopropenone was administered weekly to the scalp of patients throughout the approximately 23-week study. Whole-study findings and limits: Controls formed significantly fewer large CDR3 similarity clusters than expanded TCRs did.

Time point described: pre-sensitization, week 0. Treatment meaning: therapeutic diphenylcyclopropenone sensitization with weekly scalp DPC. The template was total RNA from unfractionated whole blood. The CDR3 sequence is 17 residues long. Germline V gives CDR1 LGHDT, CDR2 YNNKEL (reference sequence). The V gene end was trimmed by 4 bases and the J gene end by 0 bases; junction bases not matched to a gene: 12. How the authors handled the data: There were a median of approximately 100,000 TCRs per sample, with a range from roughly 20,000 to 750,000. MiXCR, run by TCRdb on the RACE reads, gives a single entry per CDR3 protein. V and J calls and clone size were set by TCRdb, not the authors. The table shows roughly 38,000 distinct CDR3 sequences, with approximately 12% occurring only once.

Source: whole blood, taken in connection with sensitization to the hapten diphenylcyclopropenone (DPC). The chain uses TRBV3-1 and TRBJ2-7; 7 bases are a match to TRBD1. This clonotype was sampled from a woman aged 40 to 50 with alopecia areata. Some clones in this sample may be carry-over from other donors' samples. The CDR3: CASSPPAGTADSYEQYF. The CDR3 coding sequence is TGTGCCAGCAGCCCCCCGGCTGGGACAGCGGACTCCTACGAGCAGTACTTC.